This T cell receptor beta chain was profiled in a study of CD8 T cells in Susac syndrome. RNA in amounts of 0.5 to 1 ug was reverse transcribed with random hexamers. Amplification of TCR beta CDR3 by immunoSEQ multiplex PCR spanned 54 Vbeta and 13 Jbeta. TCRdb independently ran MiXCR on the immunoSEQ multiplex PCR reads; one entry per CDR3 protein. The sample lists around 140,000 distinct CDR3 sequences, less than 95% occurring once. Sequencing of TCR beta was performed on blood CD8+ T cells and on blood CD4+ T cells. Material: CD4+ T cells from PBMCs. This TCR was recovered from a human donor in good health.

The CDR3 coding sequence is TGCGCCAGCAGCTTGGGGGCCGTACAAGAGACCCAGTACTTC. Translated, it gives CASSLGAVQETQYF. The chain joins TRBV5-1 to TRBJ2-5, with D hard to call. V gave up 0 bases and J gave up 2 bases, with 8 bases separating them. CDR1 is SGHRS and CDR2 is YFSETQ in the germline V gene. This CDR3 has 14 residues.